The clone carrying this TCR beta chain was counted between two and nine times. Its antigen is undetermined. One entry per CDR3 protein, called by TCRdb with MiXCR from the 5' RACE reads. The table includes a few hundred thousand distinct CDR3 sequences, roughly 13% detected once. These data are taken from a study of CD8 T cells in ankylosing spondylitis. Whole-study results and caveats: Among TCR beta sequences, a motif of roughly 8 highly homologous variants appeared characteristic of ankylosing spondylitis blood. Clones tied to disease were said to be significantly enriched in matched ankylosing spondylitis synovial fluid.

This CDR3 spans 15 amino acids. From germline, CDR1 is MNHEY and CDR2 SMNVEV (reference sequence). With V trimmed by 6 bases and J by 8 bases, 7 bases remained unmatched. The chain is built from TRBV27 and TRBJ2-1; 13 nucleotides align to TRBD2. The sample consisted of blood, either unsorted or a sorted T cell fraction (not recorded which). The sequence was collected from a male donor with ankylosing spondylitis. This CDR3 reads CASSSGTSGMDEQFF. The CDR3 DNA sequence: TGTGCCAGCAGCTCCGGGACTAGCGGGATGGATGAGCAGTTCTTC.